The rows below give T cell receptor beta chains drawn from one sample of a study of blood T cell repertoires in COVID-19. Assay used: immunoSEQ multiplex PCR; TCRdb lists only in-frame clones, some missing. The profile shows approximately 75,000 clones, 65% to 90% of them singletons. The sample comprised peripheral blood. The receptors derive from a woman aged 45 to 65 with acute or convalescent COVID-19. Both conserved end residues are part of each CDR3. The D gene is left open where the match is weak. Expanded clones are given a class, and other clones once, few, many or no size at all.

abundance,v_gene,j_gene,d_gene,CDR3nt,CDR3aa
.,TRBV15,TRBJ1-3,TRBD1,TGTGCCACCAGCAGGGTCACGGGACAGGGCGGCGGAAACACCATATATTTT,CATSRVTGQGGGNTIYF
.,TRBV7-8,TRBJ2-3,TRBD2,TGTGCCAGCAGCTTACAGGTACCGGCGACTAGCGGGGCTAGCACAGATACGCAGTATTTT,CASSLQVPATSGASTDTQYF
.,TRBV7-8,TRBJ2-1,TRBD2,TGTGCCAGCAGCTTAAAAGGGCTAGCGGGGGGTAGCTCCTACAATGAGCAGTTCTTC,CASSLKGLAGGSSYNEQFF
.,TRBV5-4,TRBJ2-7,.,TGTGCCAGCAGTTCACGGGACTCCCCCTACGAGCAGTACTTC,CASSSRDSPYEQYF
.,TRBV6-1,TRBJ2-7,.,TGTGCCAGCAGTGAACTTTCCCGGGACACAACCTTC,CASSELSRDTTF
.,TRBV4-1,TRBJ2-2,TRBD2,TGCGCCAGCAGCCACCCTAGCGGTGCCCTTGGCACCGGGGAGCTGTTTTTT,CASSHPSGALGTGELFF
.,TRBV19,TRBJ2-1,TRBD2,TGTGCCAGTAGTACCGGCGGGAGTTTAAGGAACAATCTAGAGTTCTTC,CASSTGGSLRNNLEFF
.,TRBV6-5,TRBJ1-6,TRBD1,TGTGCCAGCAGACAGGGGGCGCGTAATTCACCCCTCCACTTT,CASRQGARNSPLHF
.,TRBV4-3,TRBJ2-1,.,TGCGCCAGCAGCCAAGTAGTCCTGCTTGAGCAGTTCTTC,CASSQVVLLEQFF
.,TRBV6-5,TRBJ2-5,TRBD1,TGTGCCAGCAGTTACGGGACAGCCCAAGAGACCCAGTACTTC,CASSYGTAQETQYF
.,TRBV19,TRBJ1-2,TRBD1,TGTGCCAGTAGCCTGGGACAGGGATTGACGGAAGGCTACACCTTC,CASSLGQGLTEGYTF
.,TRBV9,TRBJ2-5,.,TGTGCCAGCAGCGTAGGATTAGGGGCCGTCGAGACCCAGTACTTC,CASSVGLGAVETQYF
.,TRBV7-3,TRBJ2-1,TRBD1,TGTGCCAGCAGCTCGGACAGGGGAGGGAATGAGCAGTTCTTC,CASSSDRGGNEQFF
.,TRBV9,TRBJ1-2,.,TGTGCCAGCAGCGCCCAGGGAATCCTCAATTTCGGGGGCTACACCTTC,CASSAQGILNFGGYTF
few,TRBV20-1,TRBJ1-1,.,TGCAGTGCGCAGTGGAACACTGAAGCTTTCTTT,CSAQWNTEAFF
.,TRBV5-1,TRBJ1-6,TRBD1,TGCGCCAGCAGCTTGCCGGGACAGGGGTCACCCCTCCACTTT,CASSLPGQGSPLHF
.,TRBV6-5,TRBJ2-2,TRBD1,TGTGCCAGCAGACCGGACAGGTTAAACACCGGGGAGCTGTTTTTT,CASRPDRLNTGELFF
.,TRBV5-1,TRBJ2-7,.,TGCGCCAGCAGCTTGGGAGACCCGGAGGGCTACGAGCAGTACTTC,CASSLGDPEGYEQYF
.,TRBV24-1,TRBJ1-2,.,TGTGCCACCAGTGACGAACGGGAGACCCTCGATGGCTACACCTTC,CATSDERETLDGYTF
.,TRBV7-3,TRBJ2-1,TRBD2,TGTGCCAGCAGCTCCGAGATGGAGCGGGAGCGCGATGAGCAGTTCTTC,CASSSEMERERDEQFF
.,TRBV5-1,TRBJ1-1,.,TGCGCCAGCAGCTCGCGCGGATGGTTTGACACTGAAGCTTTCTTT,CASSSRGWFDTEAFF
once,TRBV24-1,TRBJ1-1,.,TGTGCCACCAGACGAGGGAACACTGAAGCTTTCTTT,CATRRGNTEAFF
.,TRBV29-1,TRBJ1-3,.,TGCAGCGTTGCCAGTGGAAACACCATATATTTT,CSVASGNTIYF
.,TRBV5-5,TRBJ2-5,TRBD2,TGTGCCAGCAGTCCGGGACTAGCGGGTGAGACCCAGTACTTC,CASSPGLAGETQYF
.,TRBV7-9,TRBJ2-5,TRBD2,TGTGCCAGCAGCTTAAGACTAGCGGGAGGCGGAGAGACCCAGTACTTC,CASSLRLAGGGETQYF
.,TRBV27,TRBJ2-7,.,TGTGCCAGCAGCCGCCTAATTCTAGGAAGCTCCTACGAGCAGTACTTC,CASSRLILGSSYEQYF
.,TRBV25-1,TRBJ2-7,.,TGTGCCAGCAGTGAAACGGGGTTCTCGAAGCAGTACTTC,CASSETGFSKQYF
.,TRBV9,TRBJ1-1,TRBD1,TGTGCCAGCAGCTCTCAGGGGGCGACAGGGTCGGGGAACACTGAAGCTTTCTTT,CASSSQGATGSGNTEAFF
.,TRBV18,TRBJ2-3,.,TGTGCCAGCTCACCGGTGGGGGGGCCCCAGGATACGCAGTATTTT,CASSPVGGPQDTQYF
.,TRBV6-5,TRBJ1-2,TRBD1,TGTGCCAGCAGACAAGGGACAGGGCCTAACTATGGCTACACCTTC,CASRQGTGPNYGYTF
.,TRBV7-2,TRBJ2-6,TRBD1,TGTGCCAGCAGCCCCTGGACAGGCTTCCTCTCTGGGGCCAACGTCCTGACTTTC,CASSPWTGFLSGANVLTF
.,TRBV7-6,TRBJ1-4,TRBD1,TGTGCCAGCAGCACAGGGGGATTAGGAGAAAAACTGTTTTTT,CASSTGGLGEKLFF
once,TRBV28,TRBJ2-7,.,TGTGCCAGCAGTATAACTGACTCCTACGAGCAGTACTTC,CASSITDSYEQYF
.,TRBV7-9,TRBJ1-5,.,TGTGCCAGCAGCTTTGACAGCGTCGGGCAGCCCCAGCATTTT,CASSFDSVGQPQHF